Shown below are 18 T cell receptor beta chains from a single sample sequenced in a study of tissue T cells after allogeneic stem cell transplantation. Sequenced by immunoSEQ multiplex PCR; TCRdb stores in-frame clones only, minus some. This table holds roughly 7,000 clones, 56% found once. The sequenced sample was duodenum tissue, obtained at autopsy. The receptors shown here come from an older female donor with lung cancer.

The chain employs TRBV18 and TRBJ1-5; TRBD1 matches at 7 bases. Trimming removed 2 bases from V and 8 bases from J; junction bases left unmatched: 12. The length of the CDR3 is 16 residues. The germline gives CDR1 KGHSH, CDR2 LQKENI. The DNA of the CDR3 is TGTGCCAGCTCACCATTCACCCGACAGGGCGGGGAGCCCCAGCATTTT. Residues: CASSPFTRQGGEPQHF.

V and J are TRBV5-6 and TRBJ2-3; TRBD1 agrees at 7 bases. Losses at the gene ends were 0 bases for V and 2 bases for J; bases not matched to a gene: 9. The CDR3 consists of 17 residues. Germline CDR1 is SGHDT and CDR2 is YYEEEE. The CDR3 DNA reads TGTGCCAGCAGCTTGGGGCCGACAGGGCAACCCACAGATACGCAGTATTTT. Amino acids: CASSLGPTGQPTDTQYF. Complete variable domain (other parts from reference TRBV5-6 and TRBJ2-3): DAGVTQSPTHLIKTRGQQVTLRCSPKSGHDTVSWYQQALGQGPQFIFQYYEEEERQRGNFPDRFSGHQFPNYSSELNVNALLLGDSALYLCASSLGPTGQPTDTQYFGPGTRLTVL.

This clone counts as medium-sized. The chain couples TRBV27 to TRBJ2-2; D gene uncertain. Per germline, CDR1 MNHEY and CDR2 SMNVEV (reference sequence). V lost 3 bases to trimming and J lost 6 bases, with 14 bases between them. The CDR3 spans 15 residues. CDR3 coding DNA: TGTGCCAGCAGTTTCTCACCGCGCGCCTCCGGGGAGCTGTTTTTT. Residues: CASSFSPRASGELFF.

In this sample, this clone is large. The chain joins TRBV2 to TRBJ2-7, with 11 bases aligning to TRBD2. Per germline, CDR1 SNHLY and CDR2 FYNNEI. The CDR3 has 14 amino acids. J gave up 4 bases and V 8 bases, and 7 bases lay outside the gene matches. This chain's CDR3 is CASDRTSGSYEQYF. The CDR3 nucleotides read TGTGCCAGCGACCGAACTAGCGGGAGTTACGAGCAGTACTTC.

The genes are TRBV29-1 and TRBJ2-1; 8 nucleotides match TRBD2. This CDR3 contains 16 residues. V gave up 0 bases and J gave up 7 bases; unmatched junction bases: 11. Germline CDR1 is SQVTM and CDR2 is ANQGSEA. CDR3 residues: CSVEDPRTSTLNEQFF. CDR3 sequence (DNA): TGCAGCGTTGAAGACCCCCGGACTAGCACCTTGAATGAGCAGTTCTTC.

The V gene is TRBV5-1, the J gene TRBJ2-7; no definite D call. V lost 0 bases, J lost 0 bases, and 7 bases lay in between. The CDR3 spans 14 residues. The V gene's germline CDR1 is SGHRS and CDR2 YFSETQ. The CDR3 region is CASSLVGYSYEQYF. Written as DNA, the CDR3 is TGCGCCAGCAGCTTGGTGGGCTACTCCTACGAGCAGTACTTC.

This clone has a single count. V gene TRBV7-2 combines with J gene TRBJ2-1; TRBD2 agrees at 10 bases. CDR3 length equals 15 residues. Germline CDR1 SGHTA, CDR2 FQGNSA. V dropped 5 bases and J dropped 6; count of bases not matched to a gene: 7. CDR3: CASSPRRTSGNEQFF. CDR3 coding DNA: TGTGCCAGCAGCCCCCGGCGGACTAGCGGCAATGAGCAGTTCTTC.

The chain couples TRBV7-9 to TRBJ2-7, with D uncertain. Per the germline V gene, CDR1 is SEHNR and CDR2 is FQNEAQ (reference sequence). The CDR3 runs 14 residues. Trimming took 5 bases from V and 2 from J, leaving 13 bases between them. DNA for the CDR3: TGTGCCAGCAGCCCCGAAGACGTCACCTACGAGCAGTACTTC. Its translation is CASSPEDVTYEQYF.

V is TRBV6-5 and J is TRBJ2-5, with D unclear. Per the germline V gene, CDR1 is MNHEY and CDR2 is SVGAGI. The CDR3 totals 14 residues. V was trimmed by 2 bases and J by 2 bases, leaving 9 bases between them. CDR3 residues: CASSYGLWQETQYF. CDR3 bases: TGTGCCAGCAGTTACGGGTTATGGCAAGAGACCCAGTACTTC.

For the CDR3, the DNA is TGTGCCAGCAGCTTCGGACGGTCAGGGGAGACCCAGTACTTC. Translating it yields CASSFGRSGETQYF. This chain uses TRBV7-2 with TRBJ2-5, with a weak D call TRBD1 (5 bases). The V gene lost 3 bases and the J gene lost 5 bases, with 13 bases spanning the gap. There are 14 residues in the CDR3. Per the germline V gene, CDR1 is SGHTA and CDR2 is FQGNSA.

This rearrangement joins TRBV6-5 to TRBJ2-7, with TRBD1 identical over 10 bases. V dropped 6 bases and J dropped 4; count of bases not matched to a gene: 0. The CDR3 loop spans 12 amino acids. Germline assignment: CDR1 MNHEY and CDR2 SVGAGI. The CDR3 is CASRDRGYEQYF. The CDR3 DNA is TGTGCCAGCAGGGACAGGGGGTACGAGCAGTACTTC.

This chain joins TRBV11-2 and TRBJ1-5; D not certain. Trimming shortened V by 0 bases and J by 0 bases, and 6 bases separated the two germline ends. CDR1 SGHAT and CDR2 FQNNGV come from the germline V gene. CDR3 length: 15 residues. Written as DNA, the CDR3 is TGTGCCAGCAGCTTAGAGGGGAATAGCAATCAGCCCCAGCATTTT. Amino acid sequence: CASSLEGNSNQPQHF.

This chain joins TRBV2 and TRBJ1-5; 7 bases are shared with TRBD1. The V and J ends lost 5 bases and 6 bases, in that order; junction bases with no gene match: 7. The CDR3 has 14 amino acids. The germline CDR1 and CDR2 sequences are SNHLY and FYNNEI. The CDR3 loop is CASSLQGFGQPQHF. The DNA of the CDR3 is TGTGCCAGCAGTTTACAGGGGTTCGGTCAGCCCCAGCATTTT.

J is TRBJ2-2 and V is TRBV7-8; D gene unclear. This CDR3 spans 16 amino acids. V gave up 1 base and J gave up 2 bases, with 11 bases separating them. Germline V gives CDR1 SGHVS, CDR2 FQNEAQ. The chain's CDR3 is CASSLGRLINTGELFF. The CDR3 DNA sequence: TGTGCCAGCAGCTTAGGTCGCCTTATTAACACCGGGGAGCTGTTTTTT.

This clone was recorded once. The rearrangement joins TRBV20-1 to TRBJ1-2; D ambiguous. The CDR3 has 16 residues. Germline V gives CDR1 DFQATT, CDR2 SNEGSKA (reference sequence). V gave up 3 bases and J gave up 1 base, with 18 bases separating them. Here the CDR3 reads CSASRWRENINYGYTF. The CDR3 bases are TGCAGTGCTAGTCGGTGGAGGGAAAATATTAACTATGGCTACACCTTC.

The chain joins TRBV9 to TRBJ1-2, with D unclear. Germline V CDR1 and CDR2: SGDLS, YYNGEE. The CDR3 runs 15 residues. V lost 0 bases and J lost 0, with 9 bases in between. The DNA of the CDR3 is TGTGCCAGCAGCGTAGGTCCCGGGACTAACTATGGCTACACCTTC. This sequence encodes CASSVGPGTNYGYTF. Using reference TRBV9 and TRBJ1-2 for the parts outside the CDR3, the full variable domain is DSGVTQTPKHLITATGQRVTLRCSPRSGDLSVYWYQQSLDQGLQFLIQYYNGEERAKGNILERFSAQQFPDLHSELNLSSLELGDSALYFCASSVGPGTNYGYTFGSGTRLTVV.

The chain recombines TRBV5-1 with TRBJ2-1; weak D call: TRBD2 (5 bases). The V gene lost 7 bases and the J gene lost 3 bases, with 14 bases spanning the gap. CDR3 length: 14 amino acids. Per the germline V gene, CDR1 is SGHRS and CDR2 is YFSETQ. The CDR3 DNA is TGCGCCAGCCTCCTCGACGGGGACTACAATGAGCAGTTCTTC. Its translation: CASLLDGDYNEQFF.

This sequence joins TRBV18 and TRBJ1-1; the match to TRBD1 covers 7 bases. The CDR3 sequence is 15 residues long. Per germline, CDR1 KGHSH and CDR2 LQKENI. V shed 6 bases and J 0 bases; nucleotides not matched to a gene: 7. CDR3 DNA: TGTGCCAGCTCCCAGAGGACAGGATTGAACACTGAAGCTTTCTTT. This encodes CASSQRTGLNTEAFF.